This T cell receptor beta chain was observed in a study of Graves' ophthalmopathy and Graves' hyperthyroidism. On the study more broadly: Ahead of any treatment, peripheral blood was obtained at the initial diagnosis. Findings of the study overall: The model predicted progression of ophthalmopathy with a sensitivity of roughly 71%, and its specificity was roughly 72%.

V was shortened by 6 bases and J by 1 base, with 9 bases between the two germline ends. CDR1 MDHEN and CDR2 SYDVKM come from the germline V gene. This CDR3 is 13 amino acids long. This clonotype was counted many times. What it binds is unknown. Orbital computed tomography, thyroid ultrasound, TRAb, serum thyroxine and clinical symptoms formed the basis of diagnosis. For repertoire sequencing, the TCR beta CDR3 regions were amplified from RNA transcripts. First-round RT-PCR employed HTBI primers, with a second-round multiplex PCR after it. TCRdb independently ran MiXCR on the multiplex PCR reads; one entry per CDR3 protein. The table includes approximately 460,000 distinct CDR3 sequences, roughly an eighth detected once.

This clonotype was obtained from a young woman with Graves' ophthalmopathy. The sequenced material came from blood. The chain couples TRBV28 to TRBJ2-5; D perhaps matches TRBD2 (6 bases). CDR3 region: CASRLAVQETQYF. The CDR3 nucleotides are TGTGCCAGCAGGTTAGCGGTCCAAGAGACCCAGTACTTC. Based on the CDR3 plus reference TRBV28 and TRBJ2-5, the full variable domain is DVKVTQSSRYLVKRTGEKVFLECVQDMDHENMFWYRQDPGLGLRLIYFSYDVKMKEKGDIPEGYSVSREKKERFSLILESASTNQTSMYLCASRLAVQETQYFGPGTRLLVL.